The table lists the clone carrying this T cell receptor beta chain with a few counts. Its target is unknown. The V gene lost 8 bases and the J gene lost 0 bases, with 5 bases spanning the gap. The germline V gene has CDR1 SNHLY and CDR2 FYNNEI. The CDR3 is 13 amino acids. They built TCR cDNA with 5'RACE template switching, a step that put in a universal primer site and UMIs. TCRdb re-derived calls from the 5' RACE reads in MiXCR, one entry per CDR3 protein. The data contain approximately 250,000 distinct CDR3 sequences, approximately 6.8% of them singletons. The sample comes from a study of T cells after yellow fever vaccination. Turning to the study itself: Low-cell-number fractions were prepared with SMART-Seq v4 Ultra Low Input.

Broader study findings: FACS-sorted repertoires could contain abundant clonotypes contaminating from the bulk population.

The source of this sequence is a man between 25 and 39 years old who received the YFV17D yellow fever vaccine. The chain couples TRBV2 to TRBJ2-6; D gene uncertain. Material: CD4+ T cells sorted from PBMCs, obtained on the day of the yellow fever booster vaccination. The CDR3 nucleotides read TGTGCCAGCCTATTCTCTGGGGCCAACGTCCTGACTTTC. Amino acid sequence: CASLFSGANVLTF.